Each of the 24 T cell receptor beta chains below was sequenced from the same sample in a study of T-cell reconstitution after alpha-beta-depleted transplantation in children. Preparation of the TCRbeta library used unique molecular identifiers. TCRdb used MiXCR to reprocess the PCR reads, holding one entry per CDR3 protein. This sample yields fewer than 1 million distinct CDR3 sequences, of which roughly 15% are seen a single time; about 4.6% belongs to the top ten. This sample comprised PBMCs, mostly from graft donor cells, obtained 360 days after TCRalphabeta/CD19-depleted stem cell transplant. Receptor source: a male patient aged 5 to 17 who had a stem cell transplant for acute lymphoblastic leukemia, so the T cells may come from the graft donor.

The chain has TRBV4-1 and TRBJ2-7; 11 positions agree with TRBD2. The CDR3 is 15 residues long. Germline CDR1 and CDR2: MGHRA and YSYEKL. J gave up 2 bases and V 1 base, and 1 base lay outside the gene matches. Here the CDR3 DNA reads TGCGCCAGCAGCCAAGTTAGCGGGAGGGCCTACGAGCAGTACTTC. Residues: CASSQVSGRAYEQYF.

This clonotype was observed at least ten times. The J gene is TRBJ2-7, the V gene TRBV12-3 or TRBV12-4, with 9 bases fitting TRBD1. The CDR3 totals 15 residues. V lost 6 bases and J lost 0; bases outside the gene matches: 6. DNA of the CDR3: TGTGCCAGCAGCCTGGACAGGGGAAACTCCTACGAGCAGTACTTC. It specifies CASSLDRGNSYEQYF.

The CDR3 DNA sequence: TGTGCCAGCAGCTTAAAAGGGGCAAGTTGGAGCTCCTACGAGCAGTACTTC. As protein: CASSLKGASWSSYEQYF. The chain employs TRBV7-8 and TRBJ2-7; tentatively, D is TRBD1 (5 bases). V was cut by 2 bases and J by 0 bases, with 17 bases left in between. Looked up from germline, CDR1 is SGHVS and CDR2 is FQNEAQ. CDR3 length: 17 residues.

The chain combines TRBV5-1 with TRBJ2-3, with 8 bases matching TRBD2. Trimming took 0 bases from V and 3 from J; bases not matched to a gene: 6. The CDR3 totals 16 residues. CDR1 and CDR2 (germline): SGHRS, YFSETQ. The CDR3 nucleotides read TGCGCCAGCAGCTTGGATCCGGGAGGGAAAACAGATACGCAGTATTTT. This codes for CASSLDPGGKTDTQYF.

This clonotype was seen a handful of times. The chain recombines TRBV25-1 with TRBJ2-3; TRBD2 matches 7 bases. The germline CDR1 and CDR2 sequences are MGHDK and SYGVNS. Germline trimming cut 6 bases from V and 4 bases from J; bases unmatched to any gene: 13. This CDR3 comprises 16 residues. The CDR3 DNA is TGTGCCAGCAGCACCGGCGGGGGATTGCAAGCAGATACGCAGTATTTT. Translated: CASSTGGGLQADTQYF.

The chain has TRBV9 and TRBJ2-5; TRBD2 matches 10 bases. The CDR3 extends over 15 amino acids. Germline trimming cut 0 bases from V and 5 bases from J; bases unmatched to any gene: 4. From germline, CDR1 is SGDLS and CDR2 YYNGEE. In DNA, the CDR3 is TGTGCCAGCAGCGTAGGACTAGCGGGCCGGGAGACCCAGTACTTC. Encoded protein: CASSVGLAGRETQYF.

The CDR3 region is CASSSAGRANQPQHF. In DNA form, the CDR3 reads TGTGCCAGCAGTTCCGCGGGCAGGGCCAATCAGCCCCAGCATTTT. The chain links TRBV12-3 or TRBV12-4 to TRBJ1-5, with a weak D call TRBD1 (5 bases). The CDR3 length is 15 residues. The V end was cut by 4 bases, the J end by 3 bases, with 13 bases between.

This clonotype was seen a handful of times. V and J are TRBV12-3 or TRBV12-4 and TRBJ2-7, with 7 bases identical to TRBD1. This CDR3 has 18 residues. V lost 4 bases and J lost 0; bases outside the gene matches: 15. CDR3 residues: CASSSEQGLRLSSYEQYF. CDR3 nucleotide sequence: TGTGCCAGCAGTTCCGAACAGGGGCTTCGCCTGAGCTCCTACGAGCAGTACTTC.

This clonotype was seen only a few times. The rearrangement joins TRBV25-1 to TRBJ2-5, with TRBD1 matching over 9 bases. The J segment lost 4 bases and the V segment lost 1 base, leaving 7 bases of the junction unmatched. Germline values: CDR1 MGHDK, CDR2 SYGVNS. The CDR3 consists of 16 residues. The CDR3 sequence is CASSESGTGRSETQYF. CDR3 DNA: TGTGCCAGCAGTGAATCGGGGACAGGGAGGTCAGAGACCCAGTACTTC. Based on the CDR3 plus reference TRBV25-1 and TRBJ2-5, the full variable domain is EADIYQTPRYLVIGTGKKITLECSQTMGHDKMYWYQQDPGMELHLIHYSYGVNSTEKGDLSSESTVSRIRTEHFPLTLESARPSHTSQYLCASSESGTGRSETQYFGPGTRLLVL.

The rearrangement uses TRBV12-3 or TRBV12-4 and TRBJ2-1; D is unresolved. Trimming pared 2 bases from V and 10 bases from J, leaving 12 bases between. This CDR3 has 13 amino acids. The CDR3 DNA reads as TGTGCCAGCAGTTTAAATAGTAGACACGAGCAGTTCTTC. The encoded protein is CASSLNSRHEQFF.

This clonotype has a handful of counts. V is TRBV7-9 and J is TRBJ2-4; TRBD2 is a possible D gene (5 bases). The CDR3 length is 17 residues. In germline, CDR1 is SEHNR, CDR2 FQNEAQ (reference sequence). V lost 1 base, J lost 1 base, and 14 bases lay in between. This chain's CDR3 is CASSLGFEGPAKNIQYF. The DNA for the CDR3 is TGTGCCAGCAGCTTAGGGTTCGAGGGCCCGGCCAAAAACATTCAGTACTTC.

The rearrangement links TRBV5-1 to TRBJ2-3, with 8 bases identical to TRBD2. The V gene end was trimmed by 1 base and the J gene end by 3 bases; junction bases not matched to a gene: 7. Germline V gene sequence: CDR1 SGHRS, CDR2 YFSETQ. The CDR3 is 16 residues long. The CDR3 DNA follows: TGCGCCAGCAGCTTGTGGGCGGGAGGAGTAACAGATACGCAGTATTTT. Translating it yields CASSLWAGGVTDTQYF.

This clonotype has only a few counts. V gene TRBV20-1 combines with J gene TRBJ2-5, with D perhaps matching TRBD1 (5 bases). The CDR3 length is 16 residues. The germline V gene has CDR1 DFQATT and CDR2 SNEGSKA (reference sequence). V shed 1 base and J shed 2 bases, with 17 bases lying between them. The CDR3 DNA is TGCAGTGCTAGAGCCGTCCTGAAGACAGTACAAGAGACCCAGTACTTC. This sequence encodes CSARAVLKTVQETQYF.

The chain joins TRBV29-1 to TRBJ2-7; 7 bases line up with TRBD1. CDR3 size: 14 residues. V lost 4 bases to trimming and J lost 0 bases; unmatched junction nucleotides: 6. Germline V gives CDR1 SQVTM, CDR2 ANQGSEA. This CDR3 reads CSVVGGQRSYEQYF. CDR3 nucleotide sequence: TGCAGCGTTGTTGGGGGACAGCGCTCCTACGAGCAGTACTTC.

This CDR3 reads CATSRRIGNEQFF. The CDR3 bases are TGTGCCACCAGTCGTAGGATTGGCAATGAGCAGTTCTTC. The chain links TRBV24-1 to TRBJ2-1; D is unclear. CDR3 length: 13 residues. Looked up from germline, CDR1 is KGHDR and CDR2 is SFDVKD. The ends were cut back, 6 bases at V and 6 bases at J, with 11 bases in the middle.

This clonotype appeared a few times. The chain recombines TRBV5-1 with TRBJ2-1; TRBD1 agrees at 7 bases. The CDR3 totals 12 residues. Trimming removed 6 bases from V and 6 bases from J; junction bases left unmatched: 3. Germline V gene data show CDR1 as SGHRS and CDR2 as YFSETQ. The CDR3 DNA follows: TGCGCCAGCAAGTACAGGGGCAATGAGCAGTTCTTC. It is translated as CASKYRGNEQFF.

This clonotype was picked up a small number of times. This sequence joins TRBV7-3 and TRBJ2-1, with unresolved D. V lost 0 bases and J lost 8, with 8 bases in between. The CDR3 has 13 residues. Per the germline V gene, CDR1 is SGHTA and CDR2 is FQGTGA. DNA of the CDR3: TGTGCCAGCAGCTTAACGACTCTCCATGAGCAGTTCTTC. Its translation is CASSLTTLHEQFF.

This clonotype was counted only a few times. The V gene is TRBV12-5, the J gene TRBJ2-3, with 10 bases matching TRBD2. Trimming took 1 base from V and 3 from J; bases not matched to a gene: 10. The CDR3 is 18 residues long. CDR1 is LGHNT and CDR2 is FRNRAP in the germline V gene. The CDR3 nucleotides read TGTGCTAGTGGTTTGGGACACAAAAGAGCGGGAGGGACAGATACGCAGTATTTT. Translated: CASGLGHKRAGGTDTQYF.

This clonotype was observed a handful of times. V usage is TRBV5-1 and J usage is TRBJ1-1; D may be TRBD1 (5 bases). Germline CDR1 SGHRS, CDR2 YFSETQ. The V end lost 0 bases, the J end lost 3 bases, and 12 bases lay between the germline ends. The CDR3 totals 15 residues. The CDR3 here is CASSLELGGYTEAFF. In DNA, the CDR3 is TGCGCCAGCAGCTTGGAATTGGGGGGATACACTGAAGCTTTCTTT.

CDR3 residues: CASSLGRAGISPLHF. Here the CDR3 DNA reads TGTGCCAGCAGCTTAGGACGGGCGGGAATTTCACCCCTCCACTTT. This sequence joins TRBV11-2 and TRBJ1-6, with D hard to call. The germline CDR1 and CDR2 sequences are SGHAT and FQNNGV. Trimming pared 1 base from V and 9 bases from J, leaving 13 bases between. The CDR3 loop spans 15 amino acids.

This chain uses TRBV6-5 with TRBJ1-5; D not resolved. The germline V gene encodes CDR1 MNHEY and CDR2 SVGAGI. Trimming pared 2 bases from V and 6 bases from J, leaving 11 bases between. There are 14 residues in the CDR3. The CDR3 region is CASSYRSGSQPQHF. The CDR3 nucleotides are TGTGCCAGCAGTTACCGTTCCGGGAGTCAGCCCCAGCATTTT.

The chain combines TRBV7-7 with TRBJ2-5, with TRBD2 as a possible D gene (5 bases). The CDR3 consists of 14 residues. Trimming removed 5 bases from V and 2 bases from J, with 12 bases in between. Germline CDR1 reads SSHAT; CDR2 reads FNYEAQ (reference sequence). The CDR3 nucleotides are TGTGCCAGCAGCCAAAGCGGACCTCAAGAGACCCAGTACTTC. This encodes CASSQSGPQETQYF.

The chain has TRBV7-2 and TRBJ2-3; TRBD2 matches 7 bases. V gave up 5 bases and J gave up 2 bases; unmatched junction bases: 7. The length of the CDR3 is 15 residues. CDR1 SGHTA and CDR2 FQGNSA come from the germline V gene. In nucleotides, the CDR3 is TGTGCCAGCAGCATTAGCGGGCCCACCACAGATACGCAGTATTTT. The encoded protein is CASSISGPTTDTQYF.

This clonotype was seen a few times. V is TRBV11-2 and J is TRBJ2-2; TRBD1 matches at 10 bases. The CDR3 totals 16 residues. The V gene end was trimmed by 5 bases and the J gene end by 6 bases; junction bases not matched to a gene: 9. CDR1 and CDR2 (germline): SGHAT, FQNNGV. CDR3 DNA: TGTGCCAGCAGCCCCTTGGCAGGACAGGGGGCCGGGGAGCTGTTTTTT. This codes for CASSPLAGQGAGELFF.